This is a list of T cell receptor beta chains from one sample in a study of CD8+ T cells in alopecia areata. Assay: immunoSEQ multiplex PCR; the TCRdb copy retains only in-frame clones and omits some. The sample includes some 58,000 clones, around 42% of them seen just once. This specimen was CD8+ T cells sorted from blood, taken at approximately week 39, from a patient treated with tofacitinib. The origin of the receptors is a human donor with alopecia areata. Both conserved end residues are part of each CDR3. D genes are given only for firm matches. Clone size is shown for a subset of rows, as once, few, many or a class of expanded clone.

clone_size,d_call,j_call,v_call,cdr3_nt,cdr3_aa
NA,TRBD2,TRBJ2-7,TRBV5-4,TGTGCCAGCAGCCCCGCGGGGGAGGACGAGCAGTACTTC,CASSPAGEDEQYF
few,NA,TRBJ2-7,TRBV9,TGTGCCAGCAGCGAAGGACTTAATTCCTACGAGCAGTACTTC,CASSEGLNSYEQYF
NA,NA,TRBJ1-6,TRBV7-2,TGTGCCAGCAGCTCCTTGTCCTATAATTCACCCCTCCACTTT,CASSSLSYNSPLHF
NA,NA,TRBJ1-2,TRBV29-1,TGCAGCGTCCCCTGGGGGGCACATGGCTACACCTTC,CSVPWGAHGYTF
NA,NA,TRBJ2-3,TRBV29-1,TGCAGCGTTGTCTCTGATACGCAGTATTTT,CSVVSDTQYF
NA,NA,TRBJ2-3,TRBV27,TGTGCCAGCAGTCCCCTCAGTGGTACAGATACGCAGTATTTT,CASSPLSGTDTQYF
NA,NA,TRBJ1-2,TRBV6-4,TGTGCCAGCAGGGGGGACAATTTGGCCTACACCTTC,CASRGDNLAYTF
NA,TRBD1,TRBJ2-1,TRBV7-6,TGTGCCAGCAGCGTGCAGGGGGCGAACAATGAGCAGTTCTTC,CASSVQGANNEQFF
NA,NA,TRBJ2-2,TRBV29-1,TGCAGCGTGTACGGAGTCACCGGGGAGCTGTTTTTT,CSVYGVTGELFF
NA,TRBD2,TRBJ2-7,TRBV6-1,TGTGCCAGCAGTCCCGGGACTAGCGACTACGAGCAGTACTTC,CASSPGTSDYEQYF
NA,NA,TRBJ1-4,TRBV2,TGTGCCAGCAGCCTGGTGGCAGCAAGACAGGAAAAACTGTTTTTT,CASSLVAARQEKLFF
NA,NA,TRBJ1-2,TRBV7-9,TGTGCCAGCAGCAGTGGGTCTATGGACTACACCTTC,CASSSGSMDYTF
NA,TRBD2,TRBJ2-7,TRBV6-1,TGTGCCAGCGAGCGGGAGGAACCCTACGAGCAGTACTTC,CASEREEPYEQYF
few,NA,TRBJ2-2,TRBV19,TGTGCCAGTTTAGCCGGGGAGCTGTTTTTT,CASLAGELFF
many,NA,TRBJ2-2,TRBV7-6,TGTGCCAGCAGCTTAGGCGAAACCACCGGGGAGCTGTTTTTT,CASSLGETTGELFF
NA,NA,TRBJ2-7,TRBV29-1,TGCAGCGTTTCCAGCTCCTACGAGCAGTACTTC,CSVSSSYEQYF
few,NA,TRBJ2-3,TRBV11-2,TGTGCCAGCAGCCTTTGGACAGGCACAGATACGCAGTATTTT,CASSLWTGTDTQYF